This TCR beta chain came from a study of T cell responses to AZD1222 COVID-19 vaccine. The CDR3 spans 13 residues. Germline V CDR1 and CDR2: SGHTA, FQGNSA. With 8 bases removed from V and 0 bases from J, the gap between germline ends came to 11 bases. Generated by immunoSEQ multiplex PCR, the TCRdb table keeps only in-frame clones and is missing some. The repertoire holds 180,000 or so clones, approximately 89% seen once, with 1.5% to 2% in the top ten. Sequencing used peripheral blood, obtained 28 days after the second AZD1222 dose. This chain uses TRBV7-2 with TRBJ2-7; D not resolved. The receptor's source is an adult who received the AZD1222 COVID-19 vaccine. CDR3 residues: CASGPRNSYEQYF. Here the CDR3 DNA reads TGTGCCAGCGGACCCAGAAACTCCTACGAGCAGTACTTC.